This entry describes one T cell receptor (beta chain). This sample was included in a study of patients and donors after allogeneic stem cell transplantation. One entry per CDR3 protein, called by TCRdb with MiXCR from the RT-PCR reads. The sample consists of 100,000 to 120,000 distinct CDR3 sequences, 35% of them appearing once. Material for sequencing was blood, either unsorted or a sorted T cell fraction (not recorded which). This sequence was found in a human donor who was either an allogeneic HSCT recipient or a stem cell or donor lymphocyte infusion donor (not recorded which). It is not recorded whose cells these are; they may come from a transplant donor.

The CDR3: CASTPLGIRSYNEQFF. CDR3 bases: TGTGCCAGCACTCCCCTGGGGATACGATCCTACAATGAGCAGTTCTTC. The chain has TRBV6-2 or TRBV6-3 and TRBJ2-1; D remains ambiguous. The germline V gene has CDR1 MNHEY and CDR2 SVGEGT. Trimming shortened V by 7 bases and J by 1 base, and 17 bases separated the two germline ends. The CDR3 extends over 16 amino acids.